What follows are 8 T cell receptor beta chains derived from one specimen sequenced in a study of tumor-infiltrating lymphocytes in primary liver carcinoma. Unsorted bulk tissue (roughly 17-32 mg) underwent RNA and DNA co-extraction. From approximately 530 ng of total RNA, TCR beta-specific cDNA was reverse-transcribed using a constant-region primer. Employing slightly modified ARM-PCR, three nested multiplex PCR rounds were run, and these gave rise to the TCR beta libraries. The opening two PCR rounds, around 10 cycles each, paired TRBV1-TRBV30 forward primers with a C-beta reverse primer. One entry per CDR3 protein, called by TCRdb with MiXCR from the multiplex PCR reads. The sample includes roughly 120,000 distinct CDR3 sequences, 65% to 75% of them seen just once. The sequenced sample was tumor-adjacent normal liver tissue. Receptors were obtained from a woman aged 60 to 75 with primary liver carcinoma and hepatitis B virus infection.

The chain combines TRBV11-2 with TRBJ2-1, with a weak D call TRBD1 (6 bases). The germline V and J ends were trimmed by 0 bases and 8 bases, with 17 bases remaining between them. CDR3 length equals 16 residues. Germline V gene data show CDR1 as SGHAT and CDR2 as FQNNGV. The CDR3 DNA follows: TGTGCCAGCAGCTTAGATCTGATAGATGGGGGCGATGAGCAGTTCTTC. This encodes CASSLDLIDGGDEQFF.

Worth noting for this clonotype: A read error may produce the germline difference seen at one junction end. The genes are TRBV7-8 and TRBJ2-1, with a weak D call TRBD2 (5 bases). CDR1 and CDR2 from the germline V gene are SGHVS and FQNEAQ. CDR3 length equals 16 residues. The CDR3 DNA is TGTGCCAGCAGCTTGGGCGTGAGGGCCCCTTACAAAGAGCAGTTCTTC. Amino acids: CASSLGVRAPYKEQFF. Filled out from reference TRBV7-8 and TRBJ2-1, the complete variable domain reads GAGVSQSPRYKVAKRGQDVALRCDPISGHVSLFWYQQALGQGPEFLTYFQNEAQLDKSGLPSDRFFAERPEGSVSTLKIQRTQQEDSAVYLCASSLGVRAPYKEQFFGPGTRLTVL.

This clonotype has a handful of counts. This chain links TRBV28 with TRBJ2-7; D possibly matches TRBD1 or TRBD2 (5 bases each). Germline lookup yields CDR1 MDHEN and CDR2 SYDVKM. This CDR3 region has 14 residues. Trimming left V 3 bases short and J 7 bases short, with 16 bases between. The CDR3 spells CASSFGGALREQYF. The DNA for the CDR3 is TGTGCCAGCAGTTTTGGGGGAGCCCTACGAGAGCAGTACTTC.

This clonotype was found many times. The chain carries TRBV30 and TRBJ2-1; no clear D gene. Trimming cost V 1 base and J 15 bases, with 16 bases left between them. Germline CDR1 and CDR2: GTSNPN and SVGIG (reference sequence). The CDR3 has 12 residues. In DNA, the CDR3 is TGTGCCTGGAGTGGCCGACCGACCTTGCGGTTCTTC. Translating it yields CAWSGRPTLRFF.

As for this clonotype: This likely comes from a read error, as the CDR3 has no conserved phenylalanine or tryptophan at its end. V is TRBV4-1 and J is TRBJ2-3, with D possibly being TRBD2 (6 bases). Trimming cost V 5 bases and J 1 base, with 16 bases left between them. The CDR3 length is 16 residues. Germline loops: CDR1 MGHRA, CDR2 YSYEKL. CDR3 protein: CASSIPRGLGTDTQYS. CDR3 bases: TGCGCCAGCAGCATCCCCCGGGGGTTGGGCACAGATACGCAGTATTCT.

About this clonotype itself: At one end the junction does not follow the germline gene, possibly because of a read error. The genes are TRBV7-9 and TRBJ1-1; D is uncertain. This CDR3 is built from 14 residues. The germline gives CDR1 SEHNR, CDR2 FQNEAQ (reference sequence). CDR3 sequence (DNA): TGTACCAGCATATTGTCCCTAAACCCCACTGAAGCTTTCTTT. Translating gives CTSILSLNPTEAFF. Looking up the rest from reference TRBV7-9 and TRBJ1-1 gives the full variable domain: DTGVSQNPRHKITKRGQNVTFRCDPISEHNRLYWYRQTLGQGPEFLTYFQNEAQLEKSRLLSDRFSAERPKGSFSTLEIQRTEQGDSAMYLCTSILSLNPTEAFFGQGTRLTVV.

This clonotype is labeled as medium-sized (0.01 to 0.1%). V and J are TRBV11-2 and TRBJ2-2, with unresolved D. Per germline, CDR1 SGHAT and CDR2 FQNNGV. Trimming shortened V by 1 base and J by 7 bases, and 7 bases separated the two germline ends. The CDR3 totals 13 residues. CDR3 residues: CASSLVRYGELFF. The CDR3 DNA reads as TGTGCCAGCAGCTTAGTGCGTTACGGGGAGCTGTTTTTT.

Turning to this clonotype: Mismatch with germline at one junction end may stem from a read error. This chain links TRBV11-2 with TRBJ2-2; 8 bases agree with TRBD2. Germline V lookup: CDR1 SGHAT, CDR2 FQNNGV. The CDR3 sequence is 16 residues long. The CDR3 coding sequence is TGTGCCAGCAGCCTGGTGAGCGGGAGAGATACCGGGGAACTGTCTTTT. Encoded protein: CASSLVSGRDTGELSF.